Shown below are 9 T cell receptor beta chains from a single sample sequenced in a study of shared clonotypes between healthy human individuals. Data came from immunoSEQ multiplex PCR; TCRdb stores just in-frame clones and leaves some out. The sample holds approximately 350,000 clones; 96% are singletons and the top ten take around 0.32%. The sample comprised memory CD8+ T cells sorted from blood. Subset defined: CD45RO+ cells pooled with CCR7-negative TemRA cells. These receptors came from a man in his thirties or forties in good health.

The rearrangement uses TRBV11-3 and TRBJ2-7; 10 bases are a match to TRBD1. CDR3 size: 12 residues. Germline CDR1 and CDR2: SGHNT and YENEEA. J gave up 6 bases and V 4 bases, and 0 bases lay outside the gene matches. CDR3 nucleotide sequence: TGTGCCAGCAGCTGGACAGGGGGCGAGCAGTACTTC. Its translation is CASSWTGGEQYF. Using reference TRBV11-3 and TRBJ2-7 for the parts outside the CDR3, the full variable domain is EAGVVQSPRYKIIEKKQPVAFWCNPISGHNTLYWYLQNLGQGPELLIRYENEEAVDDSQLPKDRFSAERLKGVDSTLKIQPAELGDSAVYLCASSWTGGEQYFGPGTRLTVT.

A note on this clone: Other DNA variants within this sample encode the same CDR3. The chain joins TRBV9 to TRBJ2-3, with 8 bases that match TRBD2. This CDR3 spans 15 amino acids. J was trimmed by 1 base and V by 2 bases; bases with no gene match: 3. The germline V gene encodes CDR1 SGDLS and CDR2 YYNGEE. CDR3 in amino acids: CASSVETSGTDTQYF. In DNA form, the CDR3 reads TGTGCCAGCAGCGTCGAGACTAGCGGCACAGATACGCAGTATTTT.

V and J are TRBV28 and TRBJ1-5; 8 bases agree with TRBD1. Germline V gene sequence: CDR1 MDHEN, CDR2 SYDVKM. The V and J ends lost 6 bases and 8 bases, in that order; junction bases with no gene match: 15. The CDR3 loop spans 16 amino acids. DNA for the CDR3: TGTGCCAGCAGGCGAGGGACACAGGGGGTAATTAAGCCCCAGCATTTT. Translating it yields CASRRGTQGVIKPQHF.

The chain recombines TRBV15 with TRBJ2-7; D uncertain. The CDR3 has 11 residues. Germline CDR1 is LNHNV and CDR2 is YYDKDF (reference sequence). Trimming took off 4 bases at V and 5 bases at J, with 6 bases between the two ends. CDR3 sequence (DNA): TGTGCCACCAGCAAAGGACACGAGCAGTACTTC. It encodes CATSKGHEQYF.

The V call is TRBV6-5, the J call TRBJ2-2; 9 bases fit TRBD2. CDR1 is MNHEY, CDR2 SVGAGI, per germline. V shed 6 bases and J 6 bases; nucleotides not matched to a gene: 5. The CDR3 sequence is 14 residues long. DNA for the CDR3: TGTGCCAGCAGGATAGCGGGAGTTGCCGGGGAGCTGTTTTTT. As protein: CASRIAGVAGELFF.

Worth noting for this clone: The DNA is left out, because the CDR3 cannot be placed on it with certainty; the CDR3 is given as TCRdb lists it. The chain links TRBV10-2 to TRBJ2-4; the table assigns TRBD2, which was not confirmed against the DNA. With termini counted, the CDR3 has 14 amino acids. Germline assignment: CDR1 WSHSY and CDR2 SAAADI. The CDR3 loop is CASSSSRLAGMWYF.

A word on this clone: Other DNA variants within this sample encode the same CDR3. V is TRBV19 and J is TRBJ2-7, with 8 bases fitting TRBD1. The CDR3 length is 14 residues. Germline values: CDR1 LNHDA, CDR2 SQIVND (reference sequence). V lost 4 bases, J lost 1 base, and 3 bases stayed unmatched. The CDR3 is CASSTRDRSYEQYF. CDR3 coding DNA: TGTGCCAGTAGTACCCGGGACAGGTCCTACGAGCAGTACTTC.

In DNA, the CDR3 is TGTGCCACGCATAGCGGGGAAGAGACCCAGTACTTC. As protein: CATHSGEETQYF. V and J are TRBV10-3 and TRBJ2-5; 8 bases align to TRBD2. The CDR3 consists of 12 residues. Germline CDR1 and CDR2: ENHRY and SYGVKD. V shed 10 bases and J 3 bases; nucleotides not matched to a gene: 4.

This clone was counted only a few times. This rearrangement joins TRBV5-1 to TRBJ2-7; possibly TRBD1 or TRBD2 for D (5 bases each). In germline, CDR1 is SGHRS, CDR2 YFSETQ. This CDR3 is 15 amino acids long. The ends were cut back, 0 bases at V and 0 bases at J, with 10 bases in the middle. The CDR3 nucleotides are TGCGCCAGCAGCTTGGGGGGGAAGGTCTCCTACGAGCAGTACTTC. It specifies CASSLGGKVSYEQYF.